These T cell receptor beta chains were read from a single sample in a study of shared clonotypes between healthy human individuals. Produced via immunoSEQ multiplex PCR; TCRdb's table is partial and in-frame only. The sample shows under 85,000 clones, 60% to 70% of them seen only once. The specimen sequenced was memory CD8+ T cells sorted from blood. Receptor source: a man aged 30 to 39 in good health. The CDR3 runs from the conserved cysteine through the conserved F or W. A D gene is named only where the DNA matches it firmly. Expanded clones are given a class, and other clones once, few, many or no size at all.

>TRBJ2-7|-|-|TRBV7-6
TGTGCCAGCAGTGGTTCGGCGGGACCCTCCTACGAGCAGTACTTC
CASSGSAGPSYEQYF
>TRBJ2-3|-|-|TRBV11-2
TGTGCCAGCAGCTTAGGGGGAGACAAACAGTATTTT
CASSLGGDKQYF
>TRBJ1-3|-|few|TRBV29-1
TGCAGCGGTCATGGCGGAAACACCATATATTTT
CSGHGGNTIYF
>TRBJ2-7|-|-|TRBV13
TGTGCCAGCAGCTTAGACAGGGTCGACGAGCAGTACTTC
CASSLDRVDEQYF
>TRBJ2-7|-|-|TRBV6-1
TGTGCCAGCAGTGAAGGTCTGGCCAGCTCCTACGAGCAGTACTTC
CASSEGLASSYEQYF
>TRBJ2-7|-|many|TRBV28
TGTGCCAGCAGCAACTACTACGAGCAGTACTTC
CASSNYYEQYF
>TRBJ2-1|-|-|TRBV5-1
TGCGCCAGCAGCTTGGGGTGGAGCTCCTACAATGAGCAGTTCTTC
CASSLGWSSYNEQFF
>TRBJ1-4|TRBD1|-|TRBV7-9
TGTGCCAGCAGCTGGACGGCAGGGGGTCAACTGTTTTTT
CASSWTAGGQLFF
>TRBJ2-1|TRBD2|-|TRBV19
TGTGCCAGTAGTTTTAGGCCGGGACTAGCGAGGAATGAGCAGTTCTTC
CASSFRPGLARNEQFF
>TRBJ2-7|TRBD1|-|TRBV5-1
TGCGCCAGCAGCTTGAGCGCAGGGGGCTGGTACGAGCAGTACTTC
CASSLSAGGWYEQYF
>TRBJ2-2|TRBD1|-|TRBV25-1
TGTGCCAGCAGTAGACTGGGACAGACAGAGACCGGGGAGCTGTTTTTT
CASSRLGQTETGELFF
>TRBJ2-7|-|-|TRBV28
TGTGCCAGCAGTTTCGAGGGGATAACCTACGAGCAGTACTTC
CASSFEGITYEQYF
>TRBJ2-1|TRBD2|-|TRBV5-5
TGTGCCAGCAGCTTGGGACTAGCGGGGATCTATGAGCAGTTCTTC
CASSLGLAGIYEQFF
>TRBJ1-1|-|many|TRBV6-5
TGTGCCAGCAGTTACACTTCGGGCACTGAAGCTTTCTTT
CASSYTSGTEAFF
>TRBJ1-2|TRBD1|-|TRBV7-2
TGTGCCAGCAGCTTGGGGACAGGGGACTATGGCTACACCTTC
CASSLGTGDYGYTF
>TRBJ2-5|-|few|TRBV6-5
TGTGCCAGCAGTTACTCGATGGTTTTGCCCCCAGAGACCCAGTACTTC
CASSYSMVLPPETQYF
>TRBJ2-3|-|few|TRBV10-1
TGCGCCAGCAGTACCCGGGGGAAGACAGATACGCAGTATTTT
CASSTRGKTDTQYF
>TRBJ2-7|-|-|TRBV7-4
TGTGCCAGCAGCTTAGCGGGTTGGTCCTACGAGCAGTACTTC
CASSLAGWSYEQYF
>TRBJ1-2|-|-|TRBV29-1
TGCAGCGTTGTAGTACTCCATGGCTACACCTTC
CSVVVLHGYTF
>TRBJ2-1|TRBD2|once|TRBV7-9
TGTGCCAGCAGCCTAGCGGGAGGCCATCTGTTACAGTTCTTC
CASSLAGGHLLQFF
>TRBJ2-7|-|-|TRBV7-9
TGTGCCAGCAGCGGGGGGTCCGGGGCCTACGAGCAGTACTTC
CASSGGSGAYEQYF
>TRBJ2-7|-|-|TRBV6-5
TGTGCCAGCAGTCCGTCGCCCTACGAGCAGTACTTC
CASSPSPYEQYF
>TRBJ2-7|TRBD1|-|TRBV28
TGTGCCAGCAGAAAAGACAGGGGGCCCTCCTACGAGCAGTACTTC
CASRKDRGPSYEQYF
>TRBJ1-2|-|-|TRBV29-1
TGCAGCGTTGAAGATCTTCCAGGAACTAACTATGGCTACACCTTC
CSVEDLPGTNYGYTF
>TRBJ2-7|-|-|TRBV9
TGTGCCAGCAGCCTAGGAAGGGAAGGGGGGAAGCAGTACTTC
CASSLGREGGKQYF
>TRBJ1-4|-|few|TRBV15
TGTGCCACCAGCGGCGACCTGGGTGGAAAACTGTTTTTT
CATSGDLGGKLFF
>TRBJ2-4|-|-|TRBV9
TGTGCCAGCAGCGTAGACTCGGGGGTAGCCAAAAACATTCAGTACTTC
CASSVDSGVAKNIQYF
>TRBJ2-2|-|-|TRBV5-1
TGCGCCAGCAGCGGAACTACAGCGCCCGCGAACACCGGGGAGCTGTTTTTT
CASSGTTAPANTGELFF
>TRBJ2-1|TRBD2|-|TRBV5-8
TGTGCCAGCAGCCCGGGGACTAGCGGGAGTGATGAGCAGTTCTTC
CASSPGTSGSDEQFF
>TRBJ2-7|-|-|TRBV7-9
TGTGCCAGCAGAAAACACACGTCCTACGAGCAGTACTTC
CASRKHTSYEQYF
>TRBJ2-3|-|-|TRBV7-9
TGTGCCAGCAGCTCGCTGGTGGGGGGCACAGATACGCAGTATTTT
CASSSLVGGTDTQYF
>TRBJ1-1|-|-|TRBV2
TGTGCCAGCAGTGGGGGTGTGAACACTGAAGCTTTCTTT
CASSGGVNTEAFF
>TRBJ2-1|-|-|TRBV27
TGTGCCAGCAGTTTATACGCTGCCTACAATGAGCAGTTCTTC
CASSLYAAYNEQFF
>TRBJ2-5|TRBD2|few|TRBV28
TGTGCCAGCAGTTTGTCGGGAGGGTCCGGAGAGACCCAGTACTTC
CASSLSGGSGETQYF
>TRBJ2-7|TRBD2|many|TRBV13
TGTGCCAGCAGTTCAGCGGGAGGAGGAAACGAGCAGTACTTC
CASSSAGGGNEQYF
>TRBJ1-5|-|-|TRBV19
TGTGCCAGTAGTCATGATGGGGGGCCCAATCAGCCCCAGCATTTT
CASSHDGGPNQPQHF
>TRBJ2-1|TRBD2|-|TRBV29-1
TGCAGCGTAGAGGGACTAGCGGGAGAGAATGAGCAGTTCTTC
CSVEGLAGENEQFF
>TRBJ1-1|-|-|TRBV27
TGTGCCAGCAGTTTATGGGGGCAGAACACTGAAGCTTTCTTT
CASSLWGQNTEAFF
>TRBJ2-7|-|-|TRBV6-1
TGTGCCAGCAGGGCCTGGACAGTTACTTCCTACGAGCAGTACTTC
CASRAWTVTSYEQYF
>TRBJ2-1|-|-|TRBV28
TGTGCCAGCACCCACTTGGGGCAGGGTCTCTACAATGAGCAGTTCTTC
CASTHLGQGLYNEQFF